This TCR beta chain was identified in a study of cytomegalovirus exposure and HLA in healthy donors. Study outcomes and limitations: Using a false discovery rate of 0.05, a later analysis showed that 15,000 to 20,000 TCR beta sequences were associated with HLA alleles.

The study ran its PCR with 60 Vbeta and 13 Jbeta primers. The repertoire was sequenced with immunoSEQ multiplex PCR; TCRdb's copy has only in-frame clones and lacks some. The table lists approximately 190,000 clones. This CDR3 region has 14 residues. The V gene end was trimmed by 5 bases and the J gene end by 5 bases; junction bases not matched to a gene: 8. Looked up from germline, CDR1 is SGHNT and CDR2 is YENEEA. Remarks on this clone: Its cognate antigen is unknown.

The gene calls are TRBV11-3 and TRBJ1-2; the match to TRBD1 covers 7 bases. Sequenced material: PBMCs. This clonotype was sampled from a man aged 25 to 45 in good health and CMV-seronegative. In DNA, the CDR3 is TGTGCCAGCAGCGGGACAGCAATCGATTATGGCTACACCTTC. Residues: CASSGTAIDYGYTF.